The source of this TCR beta chain is a study of Ad26.COV2.S vaccination and SARS-CoV-2 variants. The wider study: The COV1001 Ad26.COV2.S trial arm included the donor.

Points from the study as a whole: Recipients of vaccine and of placebo showed similar breadth of their non-spike TCR repertoires. Considerable breadth of spike-specific CD8+ and CD4+ T cell responses has reportedly been documented following vaccination.

The treatment was: some 20 received Ad26.COV2.S at low or high dose, single or two shots; about 5 received placebo; per-sample allocation not given. Day 63 after the first vaccine or placebo injection was the time point for sampling. Donor was an adult aged 18-55 years in Boston. Points on this clone: Its matching antigen is unknown.

This CDR3 spans 14 amino acids. Germline CDR1 is LGHNA and CDR2 is YNFKEQ. V trimming: 3 bases; J trimming: 2 bases; junction bases outside the gene matches: 3. The data were produced by immunoSEQ multiplex PCR, yet TCRdb's version contains in-frame clones alone and is incomplete. The repertoire holds fewer than 900,000 clones, with around 92% as singletons. This TCR was sampled from a person aged 18 to 59 who received the Ad26.COV2.S COVID-19 vaccine or a placebo. Sequenced here: peripheral blood, sampled in a trial of Ad26.COV2.S vaccine versus placebo. V is TRBV4-2 and J is TRBJ1-2, with TRBD1 identical over 7 bases. The CDR3 DNA reads TGTGCCAGCAGCCATGGACAGGAGAACTATGGCTACACCTTC. Protein: CASSHGQENYGYTF.